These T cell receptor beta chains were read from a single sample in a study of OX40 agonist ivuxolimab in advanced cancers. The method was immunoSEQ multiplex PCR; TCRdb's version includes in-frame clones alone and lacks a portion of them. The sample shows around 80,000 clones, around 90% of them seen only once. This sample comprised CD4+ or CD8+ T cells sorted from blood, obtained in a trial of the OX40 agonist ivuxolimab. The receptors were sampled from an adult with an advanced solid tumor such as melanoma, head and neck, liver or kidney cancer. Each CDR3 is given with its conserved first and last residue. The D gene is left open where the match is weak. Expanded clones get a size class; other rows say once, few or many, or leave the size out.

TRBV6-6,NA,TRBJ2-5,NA,CASSYSRETQYF,TGTGCCAGCAGTTACTCTAGAGAGACCCAGTACTTC
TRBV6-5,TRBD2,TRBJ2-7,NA,CASSLSGRGTYEQYF,TGTGCCAGCAGCCTTAGCGGGAGAGGGACCTACGAGCAGTACTTC
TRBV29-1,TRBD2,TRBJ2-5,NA,CSSGTKVGETQYF,TGCAGCTCCGGGACTAAAGTCGGAGAGACCCAGTACTTC
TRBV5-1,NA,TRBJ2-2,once,CASSLEPRNTGELFF,TGCGCCAGCAGCTTGGAGCCTAGAAACACCGGGGAGCTGTTTTTT
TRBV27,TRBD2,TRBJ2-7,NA,CASSQRLAGFSYEQYF,TGTGCCAGCAGTCAACGACTAGCGGGGTTCTCCTACGAGCAGTACTTC
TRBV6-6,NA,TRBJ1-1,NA,CASSRGQQNTEAFF,TGTGCCAGCAGTCGAGGACAGCAGAACACTGAAGCTTTCTTT
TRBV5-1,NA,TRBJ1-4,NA,CASRPGENEKLFF,TGCGCCAGCAGACCAGGGGAAAATGAAAAACTGTTTTTT
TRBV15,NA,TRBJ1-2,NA,CATSKSNYGYTF,TGTGCCACCAGCAAGTCTAACTATGGCTACACCTTC
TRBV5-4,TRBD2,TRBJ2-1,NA,CASSFPGLAEGEQFF,TGTGCCAGCAGCTTTCCGGGACTAGCGGAAGGTGAGCAGTTCTTC
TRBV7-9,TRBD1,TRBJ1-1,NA,CASRPLDRPVEAFF,TGTGCCAGCAGACCCTTGGACAGGCCGGTTGAAGCTTTCTTT
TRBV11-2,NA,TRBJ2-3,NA,CASSLNPGRITDTQYF,TGTGCCAGCAGCTTGAATCCGGGACGGATCACAGATACGCAGTATTTT
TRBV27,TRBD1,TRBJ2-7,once,CASSRNPDRKTYEQYF,TGTGCCAGTTCACGTAATCCGGACAGGAAAACCTACGAGCAGTACTTC
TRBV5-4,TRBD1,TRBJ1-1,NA,CASSKMTGPSMNTEAFF,TGTGCCAGCAGCAAAATGACAGGGCCTTCGATGAACACTGAAGCTTTCTTT
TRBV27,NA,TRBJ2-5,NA,CASSSRGAQYF,TGTGCCAGCAGTTCCAGGGGGGCCCAGTACTTC
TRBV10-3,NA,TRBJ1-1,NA,CAISDHRPLNTEAFF,TGTGCCATCAGTGACCATCGACCGTTGAACACTGAAGCTTTCTTT
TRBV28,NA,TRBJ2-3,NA,CASSPFVPITDTQYF,TGTGCCAGCAGCCCGTTTGTGCCAATCACAGATACGCAGTATTTT
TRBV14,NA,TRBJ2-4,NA,CASSQAGAKNIQYF,TGTGCCAGCAGCCAAGCGGGAGCCAAAAACATTCAGTACTTC
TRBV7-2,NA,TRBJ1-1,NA,CASSFGGARGTEAFF,TGTGCCAGCAGCTTTGGGGGGGCGCGTGGCACTGAAGCTTTCTTT
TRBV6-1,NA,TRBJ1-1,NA,CASSVMITEAFF,TGTGCCAGCAGTGTTATGATCACTGAAGCTTTCTTT
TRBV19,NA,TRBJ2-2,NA,CASSPRVSNTGELFF,TGTGCCAGTAGTCCCCGGGTTTCGAACACCGGGGAGCTGTTTTTT
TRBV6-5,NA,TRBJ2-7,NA,CASSYVGQNYEQYF,TGTGCCAGCAGTTACGTAGGACAGAACTACGAGCAGTACTTC
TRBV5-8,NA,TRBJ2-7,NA,CASSQPKETGRSYEQYF,TGTGCCAGCAGCCAACCGAAAGAGACAGGGAGGTCCTACGAGCAGTACTTC
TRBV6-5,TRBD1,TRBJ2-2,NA,CASSYSGQGAGGELFF,TGTGCCAGCAGTTACTCGGGACAGGGGGCCGGCGGGGAGCTGTTTTTT
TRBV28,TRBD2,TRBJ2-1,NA,CASSLAAWASGRRGGEQFF,TGTGCCAGCAGTTTGGCGGCTTGGGCTAGCGGGAGAAGGGGGGGTGAGCAGTTCTTC
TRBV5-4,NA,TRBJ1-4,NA,CASSPGGATEEKLFF,TGTGCCAGCAGCCCGGGGGGGGCAACCGAAGAAAAACTGTTTTTT